This T cell receptor (beta chain) was sequenced during a study of cytomegalovirus exposure and HLA in healthy donors. Study details: There were 75 million to 95 million unique TCRs (from HLA-typed donors) in an early data release. General study results and limits: The dataset shows that most TCR sequences were rare, while some public TCRs occurred in many donors. There were reportedly fewer N-insertions in an Asian-associated ancestry cluster than the roughly 670-donor mean, in a later analysis.

Primers for the PCR totalled 60 Vbeta and 13 Jbeta. Data came from immunoSEQ multiplex PCR; TCRdb stores just in-frame clones and leaves some out. The top ten clones hold around 0.67% of a sample with approximately 130,000 clones, 81% of them seen once. This clone was counted once. Its antigen is not known. Material for sequencing was PBMCs. The receptor was isolated from a man aged 18 to 30 in good health and CMV-seronegative.

The CDR3 region is CASSKGAVGGSAEAFF. Written as DNA, the CDR3 is TGTGCCAGCAGCAAGGGGGCAGTAGGAGGGAGTGCTGAAGCTTTCTTT. The chain joins TRBV27 to TRBJ1-1, with TRBD1 matching over 7 bases. This CDR3 comprises 16 residues. With V trimmed by 6 bases and J by 6 bases, 16 bases remained unmatched. Germline V gene lookup returns CDR1 MNHEY and CDR2 SMNVEV (reference sequence).